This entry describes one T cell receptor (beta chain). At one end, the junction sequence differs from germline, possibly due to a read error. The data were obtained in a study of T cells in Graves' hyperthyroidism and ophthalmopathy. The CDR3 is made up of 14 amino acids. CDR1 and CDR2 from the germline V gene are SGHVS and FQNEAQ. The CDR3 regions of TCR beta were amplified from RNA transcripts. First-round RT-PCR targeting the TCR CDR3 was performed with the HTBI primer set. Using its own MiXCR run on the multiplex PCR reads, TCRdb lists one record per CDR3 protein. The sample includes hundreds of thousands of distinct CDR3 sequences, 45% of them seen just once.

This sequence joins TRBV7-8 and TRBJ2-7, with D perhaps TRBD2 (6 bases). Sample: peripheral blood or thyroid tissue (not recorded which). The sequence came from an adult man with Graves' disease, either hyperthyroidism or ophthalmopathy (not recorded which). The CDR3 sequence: CASSLAVVGGELYF. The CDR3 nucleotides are TGTGCCAGCAGCTTAGCAGTAGTAGGCGGGGAGCTGTACTTC. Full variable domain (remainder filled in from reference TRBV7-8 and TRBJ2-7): GAGVSQSPRYKVAKRGQDVALRCDPISGHVSLFWYQQALGQGPEFLTYFQNEAQLDKSGLPSDRFFAERPEGSVSTLKIQRTQQEDSAVYLCASSLAVVGGELYFGPGTRLTVT.